This T cell receptor (beta chain) is drawn from a study of blood T cell repertoires in COVID-19. About the research overall: The study drew acute and convalescent COVID-19 samples from the United States, Italy and Spain.

The CDR3 covers 15 residues. V lost 1 base and J lost 4; bases outside the gene matches: 7. Germline values: CDR1 SGHNT, CDR2 YYREEE (reference sequence). The protocol was immunoSEQ multiplex PCR, while the TCRdb copy is restricted to in-frame clones and leaves out a portion. The repertoire consists of under 100,000 clones, with just under 85% occurring once and the leading ten covering 3.4%. The sample taken for sequencing was peripheral blood. The J gene is TRBJ2-5, the V gene TRBV5-4; 7 positions match TRBD1. The receptor comes from a man aged 45-65 years with acute or convalescent COVID-19. CDR3 DNA: TGTGCCAGCAGCTTGACAGGGGAGCCAAGAGAGACCCAGTACTTC. The encoded protein is CASSLTGEPRETQYF.